A single sample gave rise to the 8 T cell receptor beta chains below, sequenced in a study of shared clonotypes between healthy human individuals. Assay: immunoSEQ multiplex PCR; the TCRdb copy retains only in-frame clones and omits some. The table has roughly 1,500,000 clones, roughly 98% seen once; the top ten hold about 0.42%. The sequenced material came from naive CD4+ T cells sorted from blood. The subset denotes: CD45RA+ positively selected. These receptors were obtained from a man aged 25 to 40 in good health.

The rearrangement uses TRBV10-3 and TRBJ2-7, with 9 bases aligning to TRBD2. Germline V lookup: CDR1 ENHRY, CDR2 SYGVKD. After removal of 8 bases from V and 0 bases from J, the junction contained 8 bases not matched to a gene. The CDR3 has 15 residues. The CDR3 DNA reads TGTGCCATCCGGGAAGCGGGAGGTGGCTCCTACGAGCAGTACTTC. It yields the protein CAIREAGGGSYEQYF.

The rearrangement uses TRBV6-6 and TRBJ2-3; no definite D call. Germline CDR1 is MNHNY and CDR2 is SVGAGI (reference sequence). CDR3 length: 13 amino acids. The V gene lost 6 bases and the J gene lost 3 bases, with 10 bases spanning the gap. The CDR3 DNA follows: TGTGCCAGCAGATCGGGTAAAACAGATACGCAGTATTTT. Translation: CASRSGKTDTQYF.

The gene calls are TRBV28 and TRBJ2-7; tentatively, D is TRBD1 (7 bases). The CDR3 is made up of 20 amino acids. The germline V and J ends were trimmed by 5 bases and 2 bases, with 31 bases remaining between them. The germline V gene encodes CDR1 MDHEN and CDR2 SYDVKM. The CDR3: CASSPSLTGAGLGVPYEQYF. The CDR3 DNA sequence: TGTGCCAGCAGTCCATCCCTCACAGGGGCGGGGTTAGGGGTACCCTACGAGCAGTACTTC.

The V gene is TRBV11-3, the J gene TRBJ2-7; 12 nucleotides align to TRBD2. Germline-derived CDR1 and CDR2 are SGHNT and YENEEA. The CDR3 length is 18 residues. V was pared by 7 bases and J by 3 bases, with 16 bases of the junction left unmatched. CDR3 residues: CASTIRGLAGGKIYEQYF. The CDR3 DNA sequence: TGTGCCAGCACCATTAGGGGGCTAGCGGGAGGGAAAATCTACGAGCAGTACTTC.

The chain recombines TRBV6-1 with TRBJ1-5, with D hard to call. CDR3 length: 18 amino acids. Looked up from germline, CDR1 is MNHNS and CDR2 is SASEGT. Trimming pared 0 bases from V and 0 bases from J, leaving 15 bases between. CDR3 sequence (DNA): TGTGCCAGCAGTGAAGCGAGTCCCCAGATACATAGCAATCAGCCCCAGCATTTT. This translates into CASSEASPQIHSNQPQHF.

The chain employs TRBV5-8 and TRBJ2-3; no clear D. This CDR3 spans 12 amino acids. Germline CDR1 is SGHTS and CDR2 is YDEGEE. Between the trimmed V and J ends, which lost 2 bases and 4 bases, there was a span of 5 bases. This CDR3 is CASSLQSDTQYF. The CDR3 bases are TGTGCCAGCAGCTTACAGTCAGATACGCAGTATTTT.

This clone was observed a single time. Additional DNA sequences in this sample encode the identical CDR3. This chain links TRBV5-1 with TRBJ2-1, with TRBD2 identical over 7 bases. The V gene end was trimmed by 0 bases and the J gene end by 0 bases; junction bases not matched to a gene: 3. Germline V gene lookup returns CDR1 SGHRS and CDR2 YFSETQ. The CDR3 sequence is 16 residues long. The CDR3 protein is CASSLAAGASYNEQFF. The CDR3 DNA reads TGCGCCAGCAGCTTGGCCGCGGGAGCCTCCTACAATGAGCAGTTCTTC.

This chain connects TRBV7-9 to TRBJ2-1; 8 nucleotides align to TRBD2. Per germline, CDR1 SEHNR and CDR2 FQNEAQ (reference sequence). Losses at the gene ends were 5 bases for V and 8 bases for J; bases not matched to a gene: 11. The CDR3 extends over 15 amino acids. CDR3 loop: CASSPRRTSSYEQFF. For the CDR3, the DNA is TGTGCCAGCAGCCCCCGACGGACTAGCAGTTATGAGCAGTTCTTC.